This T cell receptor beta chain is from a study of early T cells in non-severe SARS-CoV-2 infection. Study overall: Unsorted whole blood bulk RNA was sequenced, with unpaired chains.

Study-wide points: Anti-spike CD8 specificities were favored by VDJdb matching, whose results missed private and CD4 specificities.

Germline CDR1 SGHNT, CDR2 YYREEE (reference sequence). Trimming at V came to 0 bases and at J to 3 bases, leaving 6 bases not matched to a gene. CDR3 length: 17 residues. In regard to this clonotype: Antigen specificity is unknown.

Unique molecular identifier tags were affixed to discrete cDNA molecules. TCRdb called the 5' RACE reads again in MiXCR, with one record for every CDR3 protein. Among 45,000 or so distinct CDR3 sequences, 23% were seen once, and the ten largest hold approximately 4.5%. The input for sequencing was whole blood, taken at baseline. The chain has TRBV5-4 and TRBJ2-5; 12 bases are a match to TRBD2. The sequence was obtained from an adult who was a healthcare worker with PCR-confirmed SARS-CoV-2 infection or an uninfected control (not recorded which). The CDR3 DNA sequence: TGTGCCAGCAGCTTGGCCGCTAGCGGGGGGGCCGAAGAGACCCAGTACTTC. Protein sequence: CASSLAASGGAEETQYF.